The 5 T cell receptor beta chains presented below share a single source sample, sequenced in a study of OX40 agonist ivuxolimab in advanced cancers. Here immunoSEQ multiplex PCR was the method, and the copy in TCRdb shows in-frame clones only, minus some. The sample has approximately 99,000 clones; 90% to 97% are singletons. Sequenced here: CD4+ or CD8+ T cells sorted from blood, sampled in a trial of the OX40 agonist ivuxolimab. These receptors all come from an adult with an advanced solid tumor such as melanoma, head and neck, liver or kidney cancer.

This clone was detected once. The rearrangement links TRBV27 to TRBJ2-7; D ambiguous. V shed 8 bases and J shed 3 bases, with 14 bases lying between them. This CDR3 region has 13 residues. Germline V gives CDR1 MNHEY, CDR2 SMNVEV (reference sequence). CDR3 protein: CASRWGEYYEQYF. The DNA for the CDR3 is TGTGCCAGCCGGTGGGGTGAATACTACGAGCAGTACTTC.

This rearrangement joins TRBV15 to TRBJ1-1, with D possibly being TRBD1 (6 bases). Trimming shortened V by 0 bases and J by 4 bases, and 12 bases separated the two germline ends. Germline V CDR1 and CDR2: LNHNV, YYDKDF (reference sequence). CDR3 length equals 15 residues. The CDR3 region has the DNA TGTGCCACCAGCAGAGAGGAGGGGGGCCCCACTGAAGCTTTCTTT. It specifies CATSREEGGPTEAFF.

This clone has a handful of counts. Distinct nucleotide sequences in the sample also encode this CDR3. This rearrangement joins TRBV7-3 to TRBJ2-7; D could derive from TRBD1 or TRBD2 (5 bases each). The CDR3 is 14 amino acids. Germline loops: CDR1 SGHTA, CDR2 FQGTGA. The germline V and J ends were trimmed by 2 bases and 1 base, with 9 bases remaining between them. The CDR3, as DNA: TGTGCCAGCAGCTTAGGGGGTGGGTCCTACGAGCAGTACTTC. This translates into CASSLGGGSYEQYF.

V and J are TRBV19 and TRBJ1-1, with TRBD1 identical over 10 bases. The CDR3 has 13 residues. The ends lost 9 bases at V and 0 bases at J; junction bases unmatched: 1. From germline, CDR1 is LNHDA and CDR2 SQIVND (reference sequence). The CDR3 sequence is CASGTGVNTEAFF. The CDR3, as DNA: TGTGCCAGCGGGACAGGGGTGAACACTGAAGCTTTCTTT.

The V and J genes are TRBV2 and TRBJ2-3; TRBD2 matches 13 bases. This CDR3 contains 17 residues. Per germline, CDR1 SNHLY and CDR2 FYNNEI. V lost 1 base and J lost 5; bases outside the gene matches: 6. The chain's CDR3 is CASSEGGLAGVRDTQYF. The CDR3 DNA sequence: TGTGCCAGCAGTGAAGGTGGACTAGCGGGAGTGAGAGATACGCAGTATTTT.